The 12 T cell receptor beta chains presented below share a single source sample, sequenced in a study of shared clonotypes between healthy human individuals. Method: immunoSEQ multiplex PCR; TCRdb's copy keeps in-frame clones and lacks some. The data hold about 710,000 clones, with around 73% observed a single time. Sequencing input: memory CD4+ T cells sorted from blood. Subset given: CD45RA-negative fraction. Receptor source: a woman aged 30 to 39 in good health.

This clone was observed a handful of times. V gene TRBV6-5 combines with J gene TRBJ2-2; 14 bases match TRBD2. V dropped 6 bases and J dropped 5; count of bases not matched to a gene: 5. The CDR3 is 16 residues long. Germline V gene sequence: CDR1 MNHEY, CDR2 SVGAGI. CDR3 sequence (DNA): TGTGCCAGCAGATACGGGACTAGCGGGAGAACCGGGGAGCTGTTTTTT. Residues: CASRYGTSGRTGELFF.

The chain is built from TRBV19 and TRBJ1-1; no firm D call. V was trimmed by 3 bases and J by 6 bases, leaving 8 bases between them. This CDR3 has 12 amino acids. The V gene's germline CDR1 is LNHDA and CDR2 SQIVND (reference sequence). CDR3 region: CASSIPSAEAFF. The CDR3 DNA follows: TGTGCCAGTAGTATCCCCTCCGCTGAAGCTTTCTTT.

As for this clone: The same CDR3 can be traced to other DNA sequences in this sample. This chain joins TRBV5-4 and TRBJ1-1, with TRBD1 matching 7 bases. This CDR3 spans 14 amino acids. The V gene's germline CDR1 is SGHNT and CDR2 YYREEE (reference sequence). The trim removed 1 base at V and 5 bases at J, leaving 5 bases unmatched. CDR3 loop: CASSLQGGGTEAFF. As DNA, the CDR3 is TGTGCCAGCAGCTTGCAAGGGGGCGGGACTGAAGCTTTCTTT.

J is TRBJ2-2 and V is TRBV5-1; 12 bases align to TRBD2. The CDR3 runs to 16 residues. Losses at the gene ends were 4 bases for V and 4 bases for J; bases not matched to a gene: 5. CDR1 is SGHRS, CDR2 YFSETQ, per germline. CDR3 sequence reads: CASSPRTSGTTGELFF. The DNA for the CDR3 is TGCGCCAGCAGCCCACGGACTAGCGGGACCACCGGGGAGCTGTTTTTT.

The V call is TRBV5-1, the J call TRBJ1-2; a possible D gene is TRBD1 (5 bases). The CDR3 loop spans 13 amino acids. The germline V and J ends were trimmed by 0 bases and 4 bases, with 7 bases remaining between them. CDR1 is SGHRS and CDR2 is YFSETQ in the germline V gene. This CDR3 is CASSLVGTYGYTF. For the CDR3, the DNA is TGCGCCAGCAGCTTGGTGGGGACCTATGGCTACACCTTC.

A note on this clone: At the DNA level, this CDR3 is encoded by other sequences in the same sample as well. This chain's CDR3 is CASSERGNEQFF. In DNA, the CDR3 is TGTGCCAGCAGTGAACGGGGTAATGAGCAGTTCTTC. This chain connects TRBV2 to TRBJ2-1; weak D call: TRBD2 (5 bases). Trimming took 2 bases from V and 7 from J, leaving 6 bases between them. Germline V gene data show CDR1 as SNHLY and CDR2 as FYNNEI. The length of the CDR3 is 12 residues.

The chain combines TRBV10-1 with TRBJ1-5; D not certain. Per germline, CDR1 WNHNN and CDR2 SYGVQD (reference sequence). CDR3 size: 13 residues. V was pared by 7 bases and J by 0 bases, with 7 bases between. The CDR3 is CASTRFSNQPQHF. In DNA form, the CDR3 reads TGCGCCAGCACCAGGTTTAGCAATCAGCCCCAGCATTTT.

As DNA, the CDR3 is TGTGCCAGCAGTGAGGCCGTCACCGGGGAGCTGTTTTTT. This encodes CASSEAVTGELFF. The chain carries TRBV6-1 and TRBJ2-2; D not certain. This CDR3 comprises 13 residues. CDR1 MNHNS and CDR2 SASEGT come from the germline V gene. V lost 3 bases, J lost 4 bases, and 6 bases lay in between.

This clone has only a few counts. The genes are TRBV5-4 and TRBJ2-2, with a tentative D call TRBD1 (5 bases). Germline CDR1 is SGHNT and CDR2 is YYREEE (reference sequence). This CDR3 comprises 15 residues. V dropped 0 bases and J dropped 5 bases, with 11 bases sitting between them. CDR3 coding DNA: TGTGCCAGCAGCTTGGCCATAGGGGTGACCGGGGAGCTGTTTTTT. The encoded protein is CASSLAIGVTGELFF.

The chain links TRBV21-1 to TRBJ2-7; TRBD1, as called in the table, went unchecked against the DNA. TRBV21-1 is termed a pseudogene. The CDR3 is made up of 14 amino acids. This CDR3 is CAISTGGAKAEQYF. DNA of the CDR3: TGTGCCATCAGCACAGGGGGCGCGAAAGCCGAGCAGTACTTC.

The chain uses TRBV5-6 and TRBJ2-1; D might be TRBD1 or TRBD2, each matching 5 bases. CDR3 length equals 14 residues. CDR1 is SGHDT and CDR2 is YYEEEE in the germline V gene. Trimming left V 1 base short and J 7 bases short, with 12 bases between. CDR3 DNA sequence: TGTGCCAGCAGCTTGTTGACTGGGGGTAATGAGCAGTTCTTC. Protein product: CASSLLTGGNEQFF.

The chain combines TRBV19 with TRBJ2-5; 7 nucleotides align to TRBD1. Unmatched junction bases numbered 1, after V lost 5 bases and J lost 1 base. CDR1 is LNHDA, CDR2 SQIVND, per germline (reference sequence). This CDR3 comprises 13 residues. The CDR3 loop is CASSDRAQETQYF. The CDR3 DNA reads TGTGCCAGTAGTGACAGGGCCCAAGAGACCCAGTACTTC.